This TCR beta chain was documented in a study of PD-L1 blockade in urothelial cancer. Study information: Of approximately 30 patients, some 24 were males with bladder-origin urothelial cancer. Median T cell yield per blood sample was about 150,000 cells.

TCRdb keeps only in-frame clones here, not all; method: immunoSEQ multiplex PCR. The sample holds around 30,000 clones, roughly 80% seen once. Germline CDR1 is SQVTM and CDR2 is ANQGSEA. V lost 4 bases and J lost 7; bases outside the gene matches: 6. The CDR3 extends over 13 amino acids. Study observations and caveats: Patients who had durable benefit saw their tumor-associated blood clones expand more at 3 weeks.

Worth noting for this clone: The antigen remains undetermined.

This receptor was taken from a man between 45 and 60 years old with urothelial cancer. V and J are TRBV29-1 and TRBJ1-2; 10 bases match TRBD1. Sequenced here: PBMCs, sampled around atezolizumab (anti-PD-L1) treatment. The CDR3 loop is CSVGDRGPRGYTF. CDR3 coding DNA: TGCAGCGTTGGGGACAGGGGCCCACGTGGCTACACCTTC. The entire variable domain, with the rest obtained from reference TRBV29-1 and TRBJ1-2, is as follows: SAVISQKPSRDICQRGTSLTIQCQVDSQVTMMFWYRQQPGQSLTLIATANQGSEATYESGFVIDKFPISRPNLTFSTLTVSNMSPEDSSIYLCSVGDRGPRGYTFGSGTRLTVV.